The clone carrying this T cell receptor (beta chain) was recorded at least ten times. Its antigen remains unidentified. This sample is part of a study of read filtering for tumor transcriptome and immune sequencing. At the time of active disease, bone marrow was collected from every patient. The library was built from 400 ng RNA with molecular barcoded adaptors for alpha/delta and beta/gamma chains. TCRdb called the reads again in MiXCR, with one record for every CDR3 protein. The data contain tens of thousands of distinct CDR3 sequences, roughly 20% of them seen just once; the ten biggest clones take up approximately 18%. Study-wide results and caveats: RNA-seq captured clonotypes less deeply and reliably than IR-seq.

Sequencing was done on a sample of a population of CD138-negative cells sorted from bone marrow. This sequence originates from a donor aged 40 or over with multiple myeloma.

The CDR3 spells CSAVGASGGSGGTDTQYF. The CDR3 DNA sequence: TGCAGTGCTGTCGGGGCAAGCGGGGGGAGCGGGGGCACAGATACGCAGTATTTT. The V call is TRBV20-1, the J call TRBJ2-3; 9 nucleotides line up with TRBD2. This CDR3 has 18 residues. Germline-derived CDR1 and CDR2 are DFQATT and SNEGSKA (reference sequence). Losses at the gene ends were 5 bases for V and 1 base for J; bases not matched to a gene: 16.